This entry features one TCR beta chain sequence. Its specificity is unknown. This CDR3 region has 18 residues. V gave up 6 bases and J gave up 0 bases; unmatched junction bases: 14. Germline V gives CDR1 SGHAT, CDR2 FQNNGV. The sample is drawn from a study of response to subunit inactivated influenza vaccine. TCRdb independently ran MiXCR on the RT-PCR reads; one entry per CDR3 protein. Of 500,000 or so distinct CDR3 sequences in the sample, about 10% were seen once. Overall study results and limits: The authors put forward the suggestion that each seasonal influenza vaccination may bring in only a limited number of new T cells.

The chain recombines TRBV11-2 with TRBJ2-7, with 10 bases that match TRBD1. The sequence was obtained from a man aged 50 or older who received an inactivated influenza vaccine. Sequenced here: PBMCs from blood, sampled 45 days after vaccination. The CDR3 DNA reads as TGTGCCAGCAGGAGACAGGGGGCCCGCCAAATGGCCTCCTACGAGCAGTACTTC. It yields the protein CASRRQGARQMASYEQYF.